The clone carrying this TCR beta chain was picked up a small number of times. Its antigen is not known. This CDR3 is 16 amino acids long. Germline V gene data show CDR1 as SGHAT and CDR2 as FQNNGV. Between the trimmed V and J ends, which lost 2 bases and 3 bases, there was a span of 15 bases. This specimen belongs to a study of identical twins. Study-level findings and limits: Cord blood's abundant beta clonotypes had fewer insertions, unlike memory repertoires.

Healthy Caucasians were all of the donors. A universal primer binding site was introduced by template switching. The final cDNA contained unique molecular identifiers. Using its own MiXCR run on the 5' RACE reads, TCRdb lists one record per CDR3 protein. This sample yields 1,800,000 or so distinct CDR3 sequences, of which around 29% are seen a single time; less than 0.35% belongs to the top ten. Sequenced: cord blood. The TCR sequence derives from a newborn girl in good health. The rearrangement uses TRBV11-2 and TRBJ2-3; D might be TRBD2 (7 bases). The CDR3 protein is CASSLFRGARTDTQYF. The DNA for the CDR3 is TGTGCCAGCAGCTTATTTCGGGGGGCCAGGACAGATACGCAGTATTTT. Variable domain in full (rest from reference TRBV11-2 and TRBJ2-3): EAGVAQSPRYKIIEKRQSVAFWCNPISGHATLYWYQQILGQGPKLLIQFQNNGVVDDSQLPKDRFSAERLKGVDSTLKIQPAKLEDSAVYLCASSLFRGARTDTQYFGPGTRLTVL.